This T cell receptor beta chain was found in a study of blood T cell repertoires in COVID-19. Study as a whole: Both acute and convalescent COVID-19 samples were obtained from the United States, Italy and Spain. PBMCs, B-cell-depleted T cells, or T cells provided the cDNA or gDNA that made up the material.

Per the study methods: Estimation of nucleated cell counts was performed using reference gene primer amplification. Assay used: immunoSEQ multiplex PCR; TCRdb lists only in-frame clones, some missing. V, J and clone size are taken as reported in that table, and D and trimming were inferred from the DNA itself. The profile shows a few hundred thousand clones, around nine tenths of them singletons. In Seattle, patients joined the study during active infection and were tracked longitudinally. The CDR3 sequence is 14 residues long. Germline V gene sequence: CDR1 MNHNY, CDR2 SVGAGI (reference sequence). After removal of 3 bases from V and 8 bases from J, the junction contained 6 bases not matched to a gene.

This receptor was obtained from a young man with COVID-19, enrolled during active disease. The rearrangement uses TRBV6-6 and TRBJ2-1, with 8 bases lining up with TRBD2. Sequenced material: peripheral blood. In DNA, the CDR3 is TGTGCCAGCAGTTATCGTAGCGGGAAGGATGAGCAGTTCTTC. It specifies CASSYRSGKDEQFF.